The 25 T cell receptor beta chains in this list originate from one sample, sequenced in a study of T cells expressing NK-cell markers. TCRdb re-called the 5' RACE reads; one entry per CDR3 protein, DNA not given. Its table records about 260,000 distinct CDR3 sequences. Sequencing was done on a sample of blood T cells: a sorted CD56 or NKG2C T cell subset, CD4+ or CD8+ T cells, or bulk PBMC T cells (not recorded which). These receptors all stem from a woman between 18 and 69 years old in good health.

The chain is built from TRBV12-3 or TRBV12-4 and TRBJ1-6; TCRdb picks TRBD1, but there is no DNA to check that call. The length of the CDR3 is 14 residues. CDR3 residues: CASSPDGRDSPLHF.

The chain has TRBV5-6 and TRBJ2-7; lacking DNA, the TRBD2 call made by TCRdb goes unchecked. The length of the CDR3 is 16 residues. The germline gives CDR1 SGHDT, CDR2 YYEEEE. CDR3 amino acids: CASSSQTSGRLYEQYF.

The rearrangement links TRBV7-2 to TRBJ1-5; the D call from TCRdb, TRBD1, cannot be confirmed without DNA. Germline V gene data show CDR1 as SGHTA and CDR2 as FQGNSA. CDR3 length: 13 amino acids. CDR3 sequence: CASSLGQGSPQHF.

The chain links TRBV7-2 to TRBJ2-3; TCRdb's assignment of TRBD1 cannot be checked, as there is no DNA. The germline CDR1 and CDR2 sequences are SGHTA and FQGNSA. The CDR3 covers 14 residues. CDR3 residues: CASSASGVTDTQYF. The whole variable domain, filled in from reference TRBV7-2 and TRBJ2-3, reads GAGVSQSPSNKVTEKGKDVELRCDPISGHTALYWYRQSLGQGLEFLIYFQGNSAPDKSGLPSDRFSAERTGGSVSTLTIQRTQQEDSAVYLCASSASGVTDTQYFGPGTRLTVL.

V and J are TRBV4-2 and TRBJ2-4; TCRdb outputs TRBD2, but without DNA this stays unchecked. This CDR3 contains 15 residues. The germline gives CDR1 LGHNA, CDR2 YNFKEQ. CDR3 sequence: CASSQEGGNKNIQYF.

The V gene is TRBV28, the J gene TRBJ2-7. This CDR3 is 15 amino acids long. Germline loops: CDR1 MDHEN, CDR2 SYDVKM. CDR3 amino acids: CASSLVRTVSYEQYF.

The chain couples TRBV20-1 to TRBJ2-3. This CDR3 comprises 11 residues. From germline, CDR1 is DFQATT and CDR2 SNEGSKA (reference sequence). Here the CDR3 reads CSAERADTQYF.

The rearrangement joins TRBV12-3 or TRBV12-4 to TRBJ2-4; TCRdb names TRBD1, which stays unverified in the absence of DNA. CDR3 length: 13 amino acids. Here the CDR3 reads CASRSDSWDIQYF.

The rearrangement links TRBV6-1 to TRBJ2-5; as DNA is missing, the TRBD2 call by TCRdb cannot be tested. Germline V lookup: CDR1 MNHNS, CDR2 SASEGT. This CDR3 is 13 amino acids long. The CDR3 spells CASSRTRQETQYF.

The genes are TRBV18 and TRBJ2-7; with no DNA, the TCRdb D assignment of TRBD1 cannot be verified. The CDR3 spans 15 residues. Germline CDR1 reads KGHSH; CDR2 reads LQKENI. The CDR3 is CASSPANIQGNEQYF.

This sequence joins TRBV4-3 and TRBJ2-5; checking the TCRdb D call of TRBD2 is not possible without DNA. The CDR3 spans 16 residues. Germline values: CDR1 LGHNA, CDR2 YSLEER. The CDR3 spells CASSQDTSGPQETQYF.

V gene TRBV20-1 combines with J gene TRBJ2-5; the TCRdb D gene call, TRBD1, has no DNA to confirm it. Germline-derived CDR1 and CDR2 are DFQATT and SNEGSKA (reference sequence). The CDR3 extends over 17 amino acids. The CDR3 region is CSARVLAGGLTQETQYF.

V usage is TRBV19 and J usage is TRBJ1-5. The germline gives CDR1 LNHDA, CDR2 SQIVND (reference sequence). The CDR3 length is 16 residues. The CDR3 sequence is CASTTRGTTLNQPQHF.

This chain connects TRBV6-1 to TRBJ2-3. The CDR3 has 15 amino acids. Germline V gives CDR1 MNHNS, CDR2 SASEGT. The CDR3 loop reads CASSRLGASTDTQYF.

The CDR3 here is CSAPERGGRADTQYF. The V gene is TRBV20-1, the J gene TRBJ2-3; TCRdb indicates TRBD2, and absent DNA this call remains unverified. The CDR3 extends over 15 amino acids. Germline V gives CDR1 DFQATT, CDR2 SNEGSKA (reference sequence).

The rearrangement links TRBV4-2 to TRBJ2-7; TCRdb indicates TRBD1, and absent DNA this call remains unverified. Germline-derived CDR1 and CDR2 are LGHNA and YNFKEQ. The CDR3 extends over 14 amino acids. CDR3 amino acids: CASSQGGGVYEQYF.

This rearrangement joins TRBV7-2 to TRBJ1-3. This CDR3 region has 14 residues. CDR1 and CDR2 (germline): SGHTA, FQGNSA. The CDR3 spells CASSTDRRGNTIYF.

This rearrangement joins TRBV5-1 to TRBJ2-7; TCRdb's D gene call, TRBD2, goes unchecked for lack of DNA. CDR1 and CDR2 from the germline V gene are SGHRS and YFSETQ. This CDR3 contains 16 residues. The CDR3 loop is CASSPLLAGATYEQYF.

The V call is TRBV11-2, the J call TRBJ2-1; TCRdb gives TRBD1 as the D gene, but with no DNA this cannot be confirmed. This CDR3 has 15 residues. Germline-derived CDR1 and CDR2 are SGHAT and FQNNGV. Here the CDR3 reads CASSLDMGGANEQFF.

This rearrangement joins TRBV7-2 to TRBJ2-3; as DNA is missing, the TRBD2 call by TCRdb cannot be tested. Germline V gene sequence: CDR1 SGHTA, CDR2 FQGNSA. The length of the CDR3 is 14 residues. CDR3 amino acids: CASTLEVLGLSQYF.

This sequence joins TRBV20-1 and TRBJ2-2; TCRdb's D call of TRBD1 is untestable without DNA. Germline CDR1 is DFQATT and CDR2 is SNEGSKA (reference sequence). This CDR3 region has 16 residues. This CDR3 is CSARGGQGAYTGELFF.

This chain uses TRBV7-9 with TRBJ2-3; TCRdb's D gene call, TRBD2, goes unchecked for lack of DNA. The CDR3 has 14 amino acids. The V gene's germline CDR1 is SEHNR and CDR2 FQNEAQ (reference sequence). CDR3 residues: CASSYGTFTDTQYF.

The rearrangement uses TRBV7-2 and TRBJ1-4; the D gene TCRdb calls, TRBD1, cannot be checked with no DNA. There are 14 residues in the CDR3. Germline V lookup: CDR1 SGHTA, CDR2 FQGNSA. The CDR3 sequence: CASSLARENEKLFF.

The V gene is TRBV19, the J gene TRBJ1-4; TCRdb picks TRBD1, but there is no DNA to check that call. The length of the CDR3 is 16 residues. The V gene's germline CDR1 is LNHDA and CDR2 SQIVND (reference sequence). The CDR3: CASSIVGTATNEKLFF.

The chain carries TRBV5-1 and TRBJ1-4. Germline V gene data show CDR1 as SGHRS and CDR2 as YFSETQ. This CDR3 region has 14 residues. CDR3 in amino acids: CASSIASGNEKLFF.